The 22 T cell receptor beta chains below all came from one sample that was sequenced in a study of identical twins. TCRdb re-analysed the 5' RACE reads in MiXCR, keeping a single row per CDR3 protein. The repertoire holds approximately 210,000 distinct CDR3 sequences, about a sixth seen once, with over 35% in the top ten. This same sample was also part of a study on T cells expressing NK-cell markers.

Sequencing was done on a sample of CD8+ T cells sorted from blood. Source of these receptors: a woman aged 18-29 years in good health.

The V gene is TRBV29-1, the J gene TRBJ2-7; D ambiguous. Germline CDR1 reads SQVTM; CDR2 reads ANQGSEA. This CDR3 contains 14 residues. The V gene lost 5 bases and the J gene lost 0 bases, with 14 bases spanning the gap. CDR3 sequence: CSVFFPGHSYEQYF. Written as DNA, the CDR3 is TGCAGCGTTTTTTTCCCAGGCCACTCCTACGAGCAGTACTTC.

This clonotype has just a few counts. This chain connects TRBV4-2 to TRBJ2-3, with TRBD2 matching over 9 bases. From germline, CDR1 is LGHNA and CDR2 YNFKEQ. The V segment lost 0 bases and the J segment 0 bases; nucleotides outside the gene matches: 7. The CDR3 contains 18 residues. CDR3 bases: TGTGCCAGCAGCCAAGAGGGTAGCGGGAGATCTAGCACAGATACGCAGTATTTT. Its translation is CASSQEGSGRSSTDTQYF.

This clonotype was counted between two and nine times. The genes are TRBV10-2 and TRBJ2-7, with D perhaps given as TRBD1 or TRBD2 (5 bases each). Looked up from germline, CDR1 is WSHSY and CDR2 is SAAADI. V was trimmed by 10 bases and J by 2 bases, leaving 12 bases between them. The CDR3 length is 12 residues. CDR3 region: CATLGDPYEQYF. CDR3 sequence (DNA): TGCGCCACCCTGGGGGACCCCTACGAGCAGTACTTC.

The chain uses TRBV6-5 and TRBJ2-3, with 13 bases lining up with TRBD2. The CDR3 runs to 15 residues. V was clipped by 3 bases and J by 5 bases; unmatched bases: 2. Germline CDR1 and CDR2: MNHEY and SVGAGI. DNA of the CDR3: TGTGCCAGCAGTTATAGGACTAGCGGGAGAGATACGCAGTATTTT. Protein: CASSYRTSGRDTQYF.

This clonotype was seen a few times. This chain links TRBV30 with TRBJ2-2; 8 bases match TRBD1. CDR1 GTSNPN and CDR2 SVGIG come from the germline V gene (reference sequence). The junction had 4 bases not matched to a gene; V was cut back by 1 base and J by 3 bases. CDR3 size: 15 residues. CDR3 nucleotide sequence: TGTGCCTGGAGTGATGGACAGGGTTACACCGGGGAGCTGTTTTTT. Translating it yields CAWSDGQGYTGELFF.

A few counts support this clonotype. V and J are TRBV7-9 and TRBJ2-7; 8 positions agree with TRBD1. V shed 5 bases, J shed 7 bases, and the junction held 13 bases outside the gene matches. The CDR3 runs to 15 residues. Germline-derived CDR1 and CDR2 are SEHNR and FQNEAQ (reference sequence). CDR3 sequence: CASSHPVTGAKEQYF. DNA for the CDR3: TGTGCCAGCAGCCACCCGGTGACAGGGGCGAAAGAGCAGTACTTC.

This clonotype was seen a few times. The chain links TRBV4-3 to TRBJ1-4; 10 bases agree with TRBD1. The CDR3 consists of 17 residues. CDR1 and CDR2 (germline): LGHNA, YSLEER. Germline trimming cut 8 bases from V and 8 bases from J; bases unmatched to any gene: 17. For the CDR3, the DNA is TGCGCCAGCGGAATCACAATAGGCGGGACAGGGGACGAAAAACTGTTTTTT. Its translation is CASGITIGGTGDEKLFF.

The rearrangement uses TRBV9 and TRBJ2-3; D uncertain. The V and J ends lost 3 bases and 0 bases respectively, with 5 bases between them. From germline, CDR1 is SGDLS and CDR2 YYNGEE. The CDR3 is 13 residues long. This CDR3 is CASSAPSTDTQYF. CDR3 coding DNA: TGTGCCAGCAGCGCCCCTAGCACAGATACGCAGTATTTT.

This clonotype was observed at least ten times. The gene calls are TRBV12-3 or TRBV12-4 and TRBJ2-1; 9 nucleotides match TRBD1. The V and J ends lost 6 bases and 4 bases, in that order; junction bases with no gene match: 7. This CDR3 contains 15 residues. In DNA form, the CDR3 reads TGTGCCAGCAGCTGGGGACAGGGTCAGTACAATGAGCAGTTCTTC. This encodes CASSWGQGQYNEQFF.

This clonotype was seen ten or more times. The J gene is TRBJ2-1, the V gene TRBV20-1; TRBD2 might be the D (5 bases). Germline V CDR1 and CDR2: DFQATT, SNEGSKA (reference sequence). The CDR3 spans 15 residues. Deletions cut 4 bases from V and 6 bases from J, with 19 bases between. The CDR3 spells CSATHGLAGSNEQFF. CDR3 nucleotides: TGCAGTGCTACTCACGGACTCGCGGGTAGCAATGAGCAGTTCTTC.

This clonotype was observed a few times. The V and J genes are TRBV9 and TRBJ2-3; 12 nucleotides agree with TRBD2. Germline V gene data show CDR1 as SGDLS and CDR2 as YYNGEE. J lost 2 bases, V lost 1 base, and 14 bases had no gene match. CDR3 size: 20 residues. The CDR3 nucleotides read TGTGCCAGCAGCGTACTCCCGCGACTAGCGGGAGAGGAGGACACAGATACGCAGTATTTT. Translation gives CASSVLPRLAGEEDTDTQYF.

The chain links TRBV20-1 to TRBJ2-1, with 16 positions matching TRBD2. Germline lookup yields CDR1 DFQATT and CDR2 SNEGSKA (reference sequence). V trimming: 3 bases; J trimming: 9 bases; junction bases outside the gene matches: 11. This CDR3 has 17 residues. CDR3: CSASQGLAGGPRIEQFF. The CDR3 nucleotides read TGCAGTGCTAGCCAGGGACTAGCGGGAGGGCCAAGGATTGAGCAGTTCTTC.

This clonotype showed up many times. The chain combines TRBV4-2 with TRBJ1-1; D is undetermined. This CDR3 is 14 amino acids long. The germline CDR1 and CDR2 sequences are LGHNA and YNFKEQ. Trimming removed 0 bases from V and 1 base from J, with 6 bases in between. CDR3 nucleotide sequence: TGTGCCAGCAGCCAAGATTTGGCGAACACTGAAGCTTTCTTT. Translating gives CASSQDLANTEAFF.

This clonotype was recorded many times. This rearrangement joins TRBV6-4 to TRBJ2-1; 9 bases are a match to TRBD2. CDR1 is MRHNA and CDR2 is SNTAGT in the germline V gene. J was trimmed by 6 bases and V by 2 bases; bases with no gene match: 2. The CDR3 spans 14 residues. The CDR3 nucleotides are TGTGCCAGCAGTGACGGCGGGGGGGCCAATGAGCAGTTCTTC. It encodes CASSDGGGANEQFF.

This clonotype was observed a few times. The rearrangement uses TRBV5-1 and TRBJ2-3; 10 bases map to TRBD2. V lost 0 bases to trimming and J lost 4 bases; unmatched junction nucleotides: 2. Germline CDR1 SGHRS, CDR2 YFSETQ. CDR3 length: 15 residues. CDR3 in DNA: TGCGCCAGCAGCTTGGTAGCGGGGGGCCCAGATACGCAGTATTTT. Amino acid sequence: CASSLVAGGPDTQYF. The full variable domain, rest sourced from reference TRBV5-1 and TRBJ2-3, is KAGVTQTPRYLIKTRGQQVTLSCSPISGHRSVSWYQQTPGQGLQFLFEYFSETQRNKGNFPGRFSGRQFSNSRSEMNVSTLELGDSALYLCASSLVAGGPDTQYFGPGTRLTVL.

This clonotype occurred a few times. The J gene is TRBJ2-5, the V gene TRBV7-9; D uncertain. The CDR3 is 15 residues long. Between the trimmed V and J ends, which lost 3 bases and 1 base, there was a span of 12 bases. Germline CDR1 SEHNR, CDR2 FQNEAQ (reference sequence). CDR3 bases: TGTGCCAGCAGCTTTTCCACGGACCCCCAAGAGACCCAGTACTTC. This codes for CASSFSTDPQETQYF.

As DNA, the CDR3 is TGTGCCAGCAACGACGGGAACACTGAAGCTTTCTTT. Translated, it gives CASNDGNTEAFF. The J gene is TRBJ1-1, the V gene TRBV3-1; D is unclear. Between the trimmed V and J ends, which lost 7 bases and 1 base, there was a span of 7 bases. This CDR3 comprises 12 residues. Germline V lookup: CDR1 LGHDT, CDR2 YNNKEL (reference sequence).

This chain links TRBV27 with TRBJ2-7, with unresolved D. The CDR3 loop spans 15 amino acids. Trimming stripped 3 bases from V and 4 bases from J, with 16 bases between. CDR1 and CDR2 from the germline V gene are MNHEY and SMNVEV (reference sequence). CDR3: CASSLGLLSIYEQYF. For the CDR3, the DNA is TGTGCCAGCAGTTTGGGTCTTCTCTCCATATACGAGCAGTACTTC.

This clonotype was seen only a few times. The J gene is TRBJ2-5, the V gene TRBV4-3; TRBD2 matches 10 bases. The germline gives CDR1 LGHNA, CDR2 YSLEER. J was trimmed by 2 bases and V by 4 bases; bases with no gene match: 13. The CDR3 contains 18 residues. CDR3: CASSPFQPGLAYQETQYF. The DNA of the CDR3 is TGCGCCAGCAGCCCTTTTCAACCGGGACTAGCGTATCAAGAGACCCAGTACTTC.

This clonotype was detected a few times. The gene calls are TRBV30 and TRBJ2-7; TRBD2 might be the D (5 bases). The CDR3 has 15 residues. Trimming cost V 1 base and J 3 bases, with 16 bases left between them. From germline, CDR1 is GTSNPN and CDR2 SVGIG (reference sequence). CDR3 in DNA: TGTGCCTGGAGTGGGGTACGGCAGGACTTCTACGAGCAGTACTTC. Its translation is CAWSGVRQDFYEQYF.

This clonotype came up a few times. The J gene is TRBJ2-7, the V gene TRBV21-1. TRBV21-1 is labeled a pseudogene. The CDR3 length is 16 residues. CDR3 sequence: CASSKSAVSSSYEQYF. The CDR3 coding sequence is TGTGCCAGCAGCAAAAGTGCAGTCTCTAGCTCCTACGAGCAGTACTTC.

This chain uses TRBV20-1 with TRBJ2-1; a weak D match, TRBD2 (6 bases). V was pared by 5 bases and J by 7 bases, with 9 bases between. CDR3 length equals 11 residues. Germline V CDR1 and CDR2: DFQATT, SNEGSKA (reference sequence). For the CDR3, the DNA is TGCAGTGCTGGGGGGACTAATGAGCAGTTCTTC. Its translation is CSAGGTNEQFF.